The clone carrying this TCR beta chain was observed many times. Its antigen remains unidentified. TCRdb fed the reads into MiXCR, producing one record per CDR3 protein. The data hold a few hundred thousand distinct CDR3 sequences, with 15% to 20% observed a single time. The CDR3 has 13 residues. In germline, CDR1 is MNHEY, CDR2 SMNVEV (reference sequence). Between the trimmed V and J ends, which lost 6 bases and 1 base, there was a span of 7 bases. This record belongs to a study of T cell repertoires in cytomegalovirus infection. Study-wide results and caveats: Cumulative frequency (of public TCR beta family members) identified carriers of CMV plus the relevant HLA.

The chain joins TRBV27 to TRBJ1-5; no reliable D call. Specimen: PBMCs. The clonotype was recovered from a human donor in good health (CMV status not recorded). Some clones in this sample may be carry-over from other donors' samples. CDR3 bases: TGTGCCAGCAGCGTTAAGAGCAATCAGCCCCAGCATTTT. Its translation: CASSVKSNQPQHF.